This T cell receptor (beta chain) emerged from a study of blood T cell repertoires in COVID-19. Overall study: Sources were T cells, B-cell-depleted T cells, or PBMCs; the material itself was cDNA or gDNA.

The participants were between roughly 18 and 100 years old and came from fewer than 25 US areas. Cohort placement rested on clinical history that participants reported themselves. Sequencing used immunoSEQ multiplex PCR; TCRdb keeps in-frame clones, though not all of them. The data contain about 400,000 clones, approximately 90% of them singletons. This CDR3 spans 12 amino acids. Germline V gene lookup returns CDR1 PRHDT and CDR2 FYEKMQ (reference sequence). V was trimmed by 0 bases and J by 5 bases, leaving 4 bases between them. The TCR was taken from a woman aged 18-29 years with acute COVID-19. The V call is TRBV13, the J call TRBJ1-2; D is undetermined. Material: PBMCs or T cells enriched from blood (not recorded which). In DNA, the CDR3 is TGTGCCAGCAGCTTAGGACGGTATGGCTACACCTTC. It is translated as CASSLGRYGYTF.